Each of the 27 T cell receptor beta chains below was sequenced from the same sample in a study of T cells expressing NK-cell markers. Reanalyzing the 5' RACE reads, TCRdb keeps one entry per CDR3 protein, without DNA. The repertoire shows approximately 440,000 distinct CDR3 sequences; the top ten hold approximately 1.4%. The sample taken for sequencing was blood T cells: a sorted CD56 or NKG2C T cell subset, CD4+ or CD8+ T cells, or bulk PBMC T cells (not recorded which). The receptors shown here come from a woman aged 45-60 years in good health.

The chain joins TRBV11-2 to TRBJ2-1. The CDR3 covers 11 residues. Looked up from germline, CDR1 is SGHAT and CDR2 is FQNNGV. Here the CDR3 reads CASSYLEWQFF.

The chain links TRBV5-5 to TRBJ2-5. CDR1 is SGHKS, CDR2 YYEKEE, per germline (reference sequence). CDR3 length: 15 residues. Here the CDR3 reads CASSLSLDRQETQYF.

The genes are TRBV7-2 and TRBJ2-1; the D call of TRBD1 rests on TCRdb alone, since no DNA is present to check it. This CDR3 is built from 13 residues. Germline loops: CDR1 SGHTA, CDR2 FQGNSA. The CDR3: CASSRGTENEQFF. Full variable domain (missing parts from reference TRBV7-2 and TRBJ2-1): GAGVSQSPSNKVTEKGKDVELRCDPISGHTALYWYRQSLGQGLEFLIYFQGNSAPDKSGLPSDRFSAERTGGSVSTLTIQRTQQEDSAVYLCASSRGTENEQFFGPGTRLTVL.

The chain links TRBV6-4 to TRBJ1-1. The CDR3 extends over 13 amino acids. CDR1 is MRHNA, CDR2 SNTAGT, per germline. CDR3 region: CASSDGYKAEAFF.

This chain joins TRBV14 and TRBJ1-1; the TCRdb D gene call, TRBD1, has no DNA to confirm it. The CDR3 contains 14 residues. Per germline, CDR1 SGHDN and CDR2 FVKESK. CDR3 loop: CASSLQTGRAEAFF. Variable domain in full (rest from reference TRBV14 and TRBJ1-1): EAGVTQFPSHSVIEKGQTVTLRCDPISGHDNLYWYRRVMGKEIKFLLHFVKESKQDESGMPNNRFLAERTGGTYSTLKVQPAELEDSGVYFCASSLQTGRAEAFFGQGTRLTVV.

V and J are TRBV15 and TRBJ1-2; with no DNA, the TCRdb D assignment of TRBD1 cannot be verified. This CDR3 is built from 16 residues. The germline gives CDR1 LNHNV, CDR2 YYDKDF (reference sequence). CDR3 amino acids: CATSREGGAKVYGYTF.

CDR3 sequence: CSARDPGTYEAFF. The V gene is TRBV20-1, the J gene TRBJ1-1; TCRdb's D call, TRBD1, is unchecked because there is no DNA. Germline V gene data show CDR1 as DFQATT and CDR2 as SNEGSKA (reference sequence). The CDR3 extends over 13 amino acids.

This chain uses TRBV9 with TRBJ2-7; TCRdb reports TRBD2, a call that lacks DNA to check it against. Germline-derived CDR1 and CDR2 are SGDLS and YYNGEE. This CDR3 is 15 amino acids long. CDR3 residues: CASSVARLAGYEQYF.

CDR3 region: CASSQVGRAGELFF. The chain couples TRBV14 to TRBJ2-2; the D call of TRBD1 rests on TCRdb alone, since no DNA is present to check it. The CDR3 contains 14 residues. Germline V gene data show CDR1 as SGHDN and CDR2 as FVKESK.

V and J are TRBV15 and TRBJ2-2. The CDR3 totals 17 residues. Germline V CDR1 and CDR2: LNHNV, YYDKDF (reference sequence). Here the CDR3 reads CATSRDLFRLRAGELFF.

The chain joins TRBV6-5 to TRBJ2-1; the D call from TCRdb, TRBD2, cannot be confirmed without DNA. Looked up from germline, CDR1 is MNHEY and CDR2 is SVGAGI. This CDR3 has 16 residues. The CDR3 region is CASYPRLGPIYNEQFF.

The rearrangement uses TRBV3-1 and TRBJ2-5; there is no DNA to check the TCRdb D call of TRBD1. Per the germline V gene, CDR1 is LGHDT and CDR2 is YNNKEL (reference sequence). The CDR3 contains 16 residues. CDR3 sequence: CASSSAVAGREETQYF.

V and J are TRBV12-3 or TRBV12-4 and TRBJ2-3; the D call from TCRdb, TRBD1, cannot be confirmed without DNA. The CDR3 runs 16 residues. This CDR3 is CASSLALAGATDTQYF.

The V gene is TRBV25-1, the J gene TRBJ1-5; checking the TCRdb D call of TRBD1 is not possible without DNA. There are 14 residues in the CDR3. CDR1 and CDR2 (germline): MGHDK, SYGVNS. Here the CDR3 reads CASRGQGGNQPQHF.

CDR3 amino acids: CATRGGRTDTQYF. The gene calls are TRBV12-3 or TRBV12-4 and TRBJ2-3; the TCRdb call, TRBD2, lacks DNA for checking. The CDR3 has 13 amino acids.

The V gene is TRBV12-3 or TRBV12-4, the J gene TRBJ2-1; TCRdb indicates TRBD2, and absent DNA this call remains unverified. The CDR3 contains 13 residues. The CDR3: CASSASSGSEQFF.

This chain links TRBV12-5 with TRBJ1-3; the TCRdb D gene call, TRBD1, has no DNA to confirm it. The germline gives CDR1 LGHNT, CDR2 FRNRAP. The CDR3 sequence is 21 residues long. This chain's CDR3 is CASGLVGADRSSIWSGNTIYF.

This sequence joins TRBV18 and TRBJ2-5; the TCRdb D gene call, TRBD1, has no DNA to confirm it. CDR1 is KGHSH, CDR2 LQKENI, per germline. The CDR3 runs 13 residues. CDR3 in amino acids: CASSSRQTETQYF.

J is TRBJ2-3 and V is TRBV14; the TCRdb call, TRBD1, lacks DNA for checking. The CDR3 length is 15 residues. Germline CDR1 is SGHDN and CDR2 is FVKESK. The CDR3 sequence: CASSRLRSRTDTQYF.

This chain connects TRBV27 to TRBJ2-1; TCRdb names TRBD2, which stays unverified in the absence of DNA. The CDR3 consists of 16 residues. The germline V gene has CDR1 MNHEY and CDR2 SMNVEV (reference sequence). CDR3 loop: CASSLISGGPGNEQFF.

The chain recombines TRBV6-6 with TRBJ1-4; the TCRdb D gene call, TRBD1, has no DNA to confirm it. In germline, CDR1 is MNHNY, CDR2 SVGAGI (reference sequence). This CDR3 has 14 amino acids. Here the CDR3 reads CASRLQVPNEKLFF.

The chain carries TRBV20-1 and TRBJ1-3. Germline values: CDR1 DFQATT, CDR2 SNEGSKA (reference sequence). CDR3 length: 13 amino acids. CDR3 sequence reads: CSAPGLTGNTIYF.

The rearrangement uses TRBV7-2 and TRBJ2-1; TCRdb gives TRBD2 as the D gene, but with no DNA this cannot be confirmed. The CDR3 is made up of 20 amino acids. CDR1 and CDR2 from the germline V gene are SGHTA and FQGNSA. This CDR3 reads CASSSRGPSLGEGRGYEQFF.

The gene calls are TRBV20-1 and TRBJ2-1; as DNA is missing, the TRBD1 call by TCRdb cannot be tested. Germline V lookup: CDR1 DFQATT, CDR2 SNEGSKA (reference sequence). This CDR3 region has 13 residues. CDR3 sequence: CSVTVPGGDEQFF.

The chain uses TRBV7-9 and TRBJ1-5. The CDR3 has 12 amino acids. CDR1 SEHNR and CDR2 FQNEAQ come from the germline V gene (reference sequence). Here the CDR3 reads CASSSPEQPQHF.

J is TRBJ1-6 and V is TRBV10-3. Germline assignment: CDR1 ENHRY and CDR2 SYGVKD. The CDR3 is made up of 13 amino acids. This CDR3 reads CAISVDNVSPLHF.

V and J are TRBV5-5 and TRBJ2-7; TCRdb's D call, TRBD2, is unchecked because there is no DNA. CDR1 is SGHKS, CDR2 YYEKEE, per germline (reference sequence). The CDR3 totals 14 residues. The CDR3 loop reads CASSFLSGAYEQYF.